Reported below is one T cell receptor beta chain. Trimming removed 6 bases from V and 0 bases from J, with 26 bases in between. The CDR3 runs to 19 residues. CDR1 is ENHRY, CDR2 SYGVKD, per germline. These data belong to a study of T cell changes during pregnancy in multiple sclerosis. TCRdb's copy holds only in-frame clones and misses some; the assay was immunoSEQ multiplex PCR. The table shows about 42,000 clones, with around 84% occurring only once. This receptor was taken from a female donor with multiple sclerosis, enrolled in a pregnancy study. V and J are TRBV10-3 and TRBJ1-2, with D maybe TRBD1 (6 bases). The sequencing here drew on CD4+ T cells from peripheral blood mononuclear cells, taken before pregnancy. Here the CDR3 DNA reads TGTGCCATCAGAGGCGGACAGCTCCCAGAAAGGGTAACTAACTATGGCTACACCTTC. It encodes CAIRGGQLPERVTNYGYTF.